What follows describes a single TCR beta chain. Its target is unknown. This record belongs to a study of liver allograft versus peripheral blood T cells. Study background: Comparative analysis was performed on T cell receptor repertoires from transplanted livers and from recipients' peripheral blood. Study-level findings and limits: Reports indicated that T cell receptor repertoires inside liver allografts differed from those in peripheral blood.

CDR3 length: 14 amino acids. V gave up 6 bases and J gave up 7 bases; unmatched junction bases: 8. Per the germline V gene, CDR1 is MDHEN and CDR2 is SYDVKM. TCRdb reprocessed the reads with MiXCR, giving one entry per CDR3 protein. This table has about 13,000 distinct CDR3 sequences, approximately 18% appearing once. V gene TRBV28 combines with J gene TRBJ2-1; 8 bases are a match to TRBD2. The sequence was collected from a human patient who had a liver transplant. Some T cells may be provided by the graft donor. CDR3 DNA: TGTGCCAGCAGATCGGGCGGGACTAGGAATGAGCAGTTCTTC. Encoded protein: CASRSGGTRNEQFF.